The sequence of this TCR beta chain was determined in a study of T-cell memory formation after mild COVID-19. Study summary: The TCR clusters were mostly specific to one donor. General study findings and limits: Pre-infection memory held some responding clones, suggesting pre-existing cross-reactive T cells responded. Whether day 37 second-wave clones are SARS-CoV-2-specific was not confirmed. Most CD4+ clones that shrank were in CM and EM, while CD8+ ones turned up in EMRA.

On this clonotype: Its target is unknown.

TCRdb redid the calling of the 5' RACE reads with MiXCR, one entry per CDR3 protein. The table includes hundreds of thousands of distinct CDR3 sequences, about a fifth detected once. Per germline, CDR1 MNHEY and CDR2 SVGEGT. The CDR3 is 13 amino acids. Trimming took 8 bases from V and 4 from J; bases not matched to a gene: 6. This TCR derives from an adult woman who had mild COVID-19 (a few samples of this study predate the infection). Cell type and time point are not known. Sequencing input: PBMCs or a T cell subset sorted from them (not recorded which). The chain employs TRBV6-2 or TRBV6-3 and TRBJ1-2; 8 positions match TRBD1. CDR3 DNA sequence: TGTGCCAGCTCCCAGGGGGCCAGCTATGGCTACACCTTC. It encodes CASSQGASYGYTF.